A single TCR beta chain is shown here with its context. The clone's antigen remains unknown. The cohort was made up of hundreds of healthy bone marrow donors. At the time of sampling, all cohort members were nominally healthy, though unrecorded immune exposures were likely present. The donor was CMV seropositive and was included in the group of 270 or so seropositive cohort members. Each donor provided a peripheral blood sample, and peripheral blood mononuclear cells were used for TCR beta sequencing. The Qiagen DNeasy Blood Extraction Kit was used to extract genomic DNA from the blood cell samples. The sample belongs to a study of cytomegalovirus exposure and HLA in healthy donors (dated by TCRdb to the late 2010s). Describing the broader study: An earlier analysis of roughly 570 of the donors reported approximately 260 Gb of sequence data and approximately 120 million unique TCR beta sequences obtained from about 179 million T cells. Roughly 300 gigabases of sequencing data and 70 million to 100 million unique TCR sequences were included in an early release covering under 650 HLA-typed donors. The genetic ancestry cluster associated with self-reported Caucasian donors included around 76% of the roughly 400 genotyped donors. The study aimed to test whether signatures of past pathogen exposure could be identified by cataloging public T cell receptors. The T cell repertoires of 666 subjects were profiled by immunosequencing and related to cytomegalovirus serostatus. In addition to the first cohort of hundreds of subjects, a separate validation cohort of 120 different subjects was used. The study combined high-throughput TCR immunosequencing, statistical association of individual TCRs with disease status, and machine learning to predict cytomegalovirus infection status. A later analysis re-analyzed previously published TCR beta repertoires from about 730 donors and added high-resolution HLA genotyping to study TCR occurrence patterns. The later analysis used no new phenotypic data to find candidate immune exposures, relying instead on TCR beta sequences and their occurrence across donors. In an earlier analysis of around 540 of the donors, high-throughput TCR beta sequencing was used to judge whether each TCR beta V gene segment behaved as functional or pseudogenic. Donor age, sex, ethnicity and CMV serostatus were collected together with the repertoire data. A later genetic analysis used genome-wide SNP genotypes for 398 of the 666 donors, treating that subset as a discovery cohort. Every discovery cohort repertoire had been produced on one sequencing platform. HLA typing included class I and class II loci at four-digit resolution. The number of donors typed differed by locus, with roughly 620-630 for A, B, C, DRB1 and DQB1, roughly 520 for DQA1, 606 for DPA1, and under 490 for DPB1. Roughly 5 DR-DQ haplotypes were handled as single units for association and clustering because linkage in the cohort was strong. Among some 400 genotyped donors of the cohort, an average of approximately 200,000 unique TCR beta nucleotide sequences was sequenced per donor, of which about 20% were non-productive.

The germline V gene (reference sequence) gives CDR1 as LNHNV and CDR2 as YYDKDF. V drops 0 bases and J drops 8 bases, leaving 13 bases in between. The cysteine opens and the phenylalanine closes a CDR3 of 14 amino acids. Only the CDR3 DNA is retained, 42 bases long and in frame from the first base. The paper's findings and limits, for the study overall: A further reported finding was that TCR beta sequences accurately predicted the HLA-A and HLA-B alleles for most subjects in the first cohort. The authors suggested that the approach could potentially be extended to other disease states and immunological phenotypes. Roughly uniform sequencing depth across donors was assumed in presence/absence analyses, although this assumption may not hold. Three of the identified cytomegalovirus-associated TCR beta chains were confirmed in vitro to be specific for cytomegalovirus antigens. Correlated functional status among segregating V segments might be attributable to linkage disequilibrium, but an unknown experimental factor could not be ruled out. A cluster of highly shared sequence variants was judged likely to represent a technical artifact of the sequencing pipeline. The study listed approximately 150 TCR beta chains as associated with cytomegalovirus. V-gene and J-gene trimming of TCR beta chains was associated with a missense DCLRE1C variant in a later genetic analysis, and the association was replicated in an independent cohort. According to a later analysis, TCR association rates differed among HLA loci, with DRB1 alleles showing the most associated TCRs and HLA-C alleles showing the fewest. The 87-base-pair reads could not distinguish some IMGT-functional V segments, including TRBV6-2 and TRBV6-3, so those segments were excluded. The cohort was sequenced for TCR beta chains only, and without alpha or paired-chain data the features that could be detected were limited. At a false discovery rate of 0.05, a later analysis linked 16,951 TCR beta sequences to specific HLA alleles. Because counts were too low, about 18 rarely observed V segments, including chromosome 9 orphons, were left out of the earlier analysis of several hundred of the donors. For the cohort, immune exposure information was limited to CMV serostatus. When HLA alleles, especially DR and DQ, strongly co-occurred, attributing TCR associations to individual alleles was difficult. An earlier analysis of 587 of the donors showed that most TCR beta V segments appeared in productive rearrangements either about 90% or about 30% of the time, which broadly matched IMGT annotations. According to a later analysis, most CMV-associated TCR beta chains appeared to be HLA-restricted, and the HLA associations seemed to be driven largely by CMV exposure. Several of the top co-occurrence clusters appeared to be linked to parvovirus B19, influenza, CMV and Epstein-Barr virus, according to a later analysis. In both the original and validation cohorts, the classifier was reported to diagnose cytomegalovirus status with high specificity and sensitivity. In a later analysis, HLA-associated TCR beta chains were found to be more clonally expanded and to have lower generation probabilities than equally common non-associated chains. HLA typing was unavailable for some donors at each locus, so association tests used only the typed subset. Across donors, most TCR sequences were observed very rarely, whereas some public TCRs were present in many individuals. According to a later genetic analysis, donors in an Asian-associated ancestry cluster had fewer N-insertions in productive TCRs than the approximately 670-donor mean.

Libraries were prepared through the immunoSEQ multiplex PCR assay. A mixture of 60 forward primers for TCR Vbeta segments and 13 reverse primers for TCR Jbeta segments was used in the multiplex PCR. The CDR3 region of rearranged TCR beta genes was amplified from genomic DNA by a multiplex PCR assay. Amplified TCR beta libraries were sequenced as 87-base-pair reads on the Illumina HiSeq System. The published analysis was carried out like this. In a later analysis, roughly 80 million unique TCR beta chains were counted across the approximately 640 repertoires, and around 10 million of these chains were shared by at least two donors. Raw reads were error-corrected and collapsed into unique sequences with a nearest-neighbor algorithm that merged closely related sequences to remove PCR and sequencing errors. Alignment of CDR3 sequences to IMGT reference sequences was used to assign V, D and J gene segments. Each retained sequence needed at least a six-nucleotide match to both a V gene segment and a J gene segment. A rearrangement was called productive if the CDR3 had no stop codons and remained in frame with V and J, and every other rearrangement was called non-productive. Following IMGT convention, CDR3 was defined as the stretch from the second conserved V-encoded cysteine to the conserved J-encoded phenylalanine. The earlier analysis of about 610 of the donors excluded any sequence lacking an unambiguous match to a single V gene segment. In an earlier analysis of 587 of the donors, a V segment was called functional when productive rearrangements were above 56.7%, and segregating when the standard deviation between donors exceeded 5%. To diagnose cytomegalovirus status from the catalog of TCR beta chain sequences, a statistical classification framework was built. In a later analysis, V and J genes were assigned by comparing TCR nucleotide sequences against IMGT/GENE-DB human TR gene sequences. A later analysis assigned CDR3 sequences and most-parsimonious VDJ recombination scenarios with the TCRdist pipeline. In a later analysis, each TCR beta chain was defined by its CDR3 amino acid sequence together with its V-gene family, and reads lacking a unique V-gene family were excluded. In a later analysis, approximately 590 highly shared, low-generation-probability nucleotide sequences were removed to address suspected cross-contamination and a sequencing artifact. In a later analysis, a clonal expansion index for each public chain was calculated from normalized within-repertoire ranks of inferred template counts. Generation probabilities in a later analysis came from a VDJ recombination model fitted to out-of-frame rearrangements, and those results were checked against IGoR. In a later analysis, hypergeometric tests were used to score TCR-TCR, TCR-HLA and TCR-CMV co-occurrence, with a repertoire-size bias correction applied to TCR pairs. False discovery rates were estimated in a later analysis by permuting HLA or CMV assignments 20 times. A later analysis grouped co-occurring TCRs with DBSCAN, adding TCRdist sequence similarity when clustering within HLA-allele-positive subsets. Repertoires with fewer than 30,000 or more than 120,000 public chains, plus five repertoires with anomalous nucleotide sharing, were excluded from co-occurrence clustering. TCRdb obtained this table from immuneACCESS and retained in-frame rearrangements with V and J assigned. These tables miss some clones; where compared with another copy, unresolved V genes account for less than half of the shortfall, and the remainder is unexplained. That table gives V, J and clone size, and the DNA gave D and trimming. This sample's table contains 35,000 to 45,000 clones. The leading ten clones occupy approximately 10% of the sample.

The receptor's source is a man between 35 and 55 years old in good health and CMV-seropositive. Sequenced material: PBMCs. The chain links TRBV15 with TRBJ1-1, and perhaps TRBD1 as D gene, on 6 matching bases. The nucleotide sequence is TGTGCCACCAGCAGAGATCGAGGGACACCCGAAGCTTTCTTT. Its translation is CATSRDRGTPEAFF.